The 10 T cell receptor beta chains below were found in one sample sequenced in a study of beta chain features in type 1 diabetes. What was sequenced were expressed TCRB transcripts, since all of the isolated RNA had been reverse transcribed. This table comes from immunoSEQ multiplex PCR, and its TCRdb copy is limited to in-frame clones, with some not included. Among 350,000 to 450,000 clones, about 15% were seen once, and the ten largest hold about 0.034%. Source material: naive CD4+ T cells from blood. These receptors were obtained from a man aged 25 to 40 in good health.

This sequence joins TRBV9 and TRBJ2-7; tentatively, D is TRBD1 or TRBD2 (5 bases each). The CDR3 consists of 13 residues. The germline V gene encodes CDR1 SGDLS and CDR2 YYNGEE. Trimming took 3 bases from V and 6 from J, leaving 13 bases between them. The CDR3 DNA reads TGTGCCAGCAGCGGAGGGGCATATTCCGAGCAGTACTTC. This codes for CASSGGAYSEQYF.

The table lists this clone with a few counts. The V gene is TRBV14, the J gene TRBJ2-2; D unresolved. Germline V gives CDR1 SGHDN, CDR2 FVKESK. Trimming stripped 4 bases from V and 7 bases from J, with 4 bases between. This CDR3 has 11 amino acids. The CDR3 spells CASSRGGELFF. The CDR3 DNA is TGTGCCAGCAGCCGGGGCGGGGAGCTGTTTTTT.

The genes are TRBV5-6 and TRBJ2-3; TRBD1 might be the D (6 bases). V was trimmed by 2 bases and J by 4 bases, leaving 11 bases between them. The CDR3 contains 14 residues. Per germline, CDR1 SGHDT and CDR2 YYEEEE. Here the CDR3 reads CASSFDRYADTQYF. In DNA form, the CDR3 reads TGTGCCAGCAGCTTCGACAGGTACGCAGATACGCAGTATTTT.

This clone was seen a few times. V and J are TRBV4-2 and TRBJ2-5; 10 bases agree with TRBD1. Unmatched junction bases numbered 2, after V lost 0 bases and J lost 4 bases. The CDR3 spans 15 residues. Looked up from germline, CDR1 is LGHNA and CDR2 is YNFKEQ. The CDR3 sequence: CASSQEGQGSETQYF. As DNA, the CDR3 is TGTGCCAGCAGCCAAGAGGGACAGGGGTCAGAGACCCAGTACTTC.

This clone was counted between two and nine times. The chain uses TRBV5-4 and TRBJ2-1; 8 nucleotides agree with TRBD2. The CDR3 extends over 15 amino acids. Germline CDR1 is SGHNT and CDR2 is YYREEE (reference sequence). With V trimmed by 5 bases and J by 0 bases, 4 bases remained unmatched. The CDR3 DNA follows: TGTGCCAGCAGTATTAGCGGGGCCTCCTACAATGAGCAGTTCTTC. Translated: CASSISGASYNEQFF.

This chain uses TRBV18 with TRBJ2-3; D remains ambiguous. V lost 2 bases, J lost 2 bases, and 14 bases lay in between. Per germline, CDR1 KGHSH and CDR2 LQKENI. CDR3 length: 16 amino acids. The CDR3 sequence is CASSPSLGPPTDTQYF. Here the CDR3 DNA reads TGTGCCAGCTCACCATCACTTGGGCCACCCACAGATACGCAGTATTTT.

This clone has more than one count but fewer than ten. V usage is TRBV7-9 and J usage is TRBJ2-1; a possible D gene is TRBD2 (6 bases). The length of the CDR3 is 12 residues. Trimming removed 0 bases at V and 12 bases at J, with 9 bases between. CDR1 and CDR2 (germline): SEHNR, FQNEAQ (reference sequence). The CDR3 bases are TGTGCCAGCAGCTTAGCAGAGGGAGGGCAGTTCTTC. It translates to CASSLAEGGQFF.

The gene calls are TRBV28 and TRBJ2-1, with D hard to call. The V gene's germline CDR1 is MDHEN and CDR2 SYDVKM. The CDR3 runs to 12 residues. V was shortened by 5 bases and J by 8 bases, with 10 bases between the two germline ends. This CDR3 reads CASSLTYDEQFF. The CDR3 bases are TGTGCCAGCAGTCTTACCTATGATGAGCAGTTCTTC.

On this clone: Other DNA sequences in this specimen translate into the identical CDR3. The chain recombines TRBV29-1 with TRBJ2-5; the D gene could be TRBD1 or TRBD2 (6 bases each). Trimming pared 4 bases from V and 5 bases from J, leaving 14 bases between. The CDR3 runs 13 residues. CDR1 and CDR2 from the germline V gene are SQVTM and ANQGSEA. The CDR3 region has the DNA TGCAGCGTTGGTGGGGGGCTCGGGGAGACCCAGTACTTC. The encoded protein is CSVGGGLGETQYF.

V usage is TRBV7-9 and J usage is TRBJ1-4; a weak D match, TRBD1 (5 bases). This CDR3 has 14 residues. V was trimmed by 7 bases and J by 7 bases, leaving 16 bases between them. Germline V gene data show CDR1 as SEHNR and CDR2 as FQNEAQ (reference sequence). The CDR3 DNA sequence: TGTGCCAGCACCCCCCTTCCGGGGGGTGAAAAACTGTTTTTT. This encodes CASTPLPGGEKLFF. The full variable domain, its missing parts supplied by reference TRBV7-9 and TRBJ1-4, is DTGVSQNPRHKITKRGQNVTFRCDPISEHNRLYWYRQTLGQGPEFLTYFQNEAQLEKSRLLSDRFSAERPKGSFSTLEIQRTEQGDSAMYLCASTPLPGGEKLFFGSGTQLSVL.